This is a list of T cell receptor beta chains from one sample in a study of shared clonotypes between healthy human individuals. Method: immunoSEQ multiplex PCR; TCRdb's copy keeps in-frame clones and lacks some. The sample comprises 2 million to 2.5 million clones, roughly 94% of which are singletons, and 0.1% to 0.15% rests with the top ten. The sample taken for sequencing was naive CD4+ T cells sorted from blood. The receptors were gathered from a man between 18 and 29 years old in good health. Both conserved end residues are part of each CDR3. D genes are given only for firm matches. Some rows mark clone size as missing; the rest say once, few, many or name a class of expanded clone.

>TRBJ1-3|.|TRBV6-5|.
CASSYSSDSSGNTIYF
TGTGCCAGCAGTTACTCCTCGGACAGCTCTGGAAACACCATATATTTT
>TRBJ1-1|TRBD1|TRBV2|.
CASSDRGLNTEAFF
TGTGCCAGCAGCGACAGGGGGTTGAACACTGAAGCTTTCTTT
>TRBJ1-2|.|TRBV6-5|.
CASSRGGKTNYGYTF
TGTGCCAGCAGCCGCGGGGGAAAGACTAACTATGGCTACACCTTC
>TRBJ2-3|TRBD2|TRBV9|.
CASSPGLAGNQDTQYF
TGTGCCAGCAGCCCGGGACTAGCGGGGAACCAAGATACGCAGTATTTT
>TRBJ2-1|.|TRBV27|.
CASSRTLNEQFF
TGTGCCAGCAGCCGCACTTTAAATGAGCAGTTCTTC
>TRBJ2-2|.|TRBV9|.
CASSVGEGATGELFF
TGTGCCAGCAGCGTAGGGGAGGGGGCGACCGGGGAGCTGTTTTTT
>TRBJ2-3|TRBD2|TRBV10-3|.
CAISEGTSGVTDTQYF
TGTGCCATCAGTGAAGGGACTAGCGGGGTCACAGATACGCAGTATTTT
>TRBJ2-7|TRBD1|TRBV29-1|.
CSVSQPTGEPYEQYF
TGCAGCGTTTCCCAACCTACAGGGGAGCCCTACGAGCAGTACTTC
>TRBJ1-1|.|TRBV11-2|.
CASSLAGPPTSEAFF
TGTGCCAGCAGCTTAGCGGGTCCTCCAACCTCTGAAGCTTTCTTT
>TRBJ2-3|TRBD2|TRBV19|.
CASSIEPLAGGGTDTQYF
TGTGCCAGTAGTATAGAACCCCTAGCGGGGGGTGGGACAGATACGCAGTATTTT
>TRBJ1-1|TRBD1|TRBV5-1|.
CASSSGTGGSTEAFF
TGCGCCAGCAGCTCCGGGACAGGGGGGAGCACTGAAGCTTTCTTT
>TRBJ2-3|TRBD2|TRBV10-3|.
CAISGGAGDAQYF
TGTGCCATCAGTGGAGGAGCGGGAGATGCGCAGTATTTT
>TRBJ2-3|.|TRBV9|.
CASSVGLVGDTQYF
TGTGCCAGCAGCGTAGGGCTCGTCGGAGATACGCAGTATTTT
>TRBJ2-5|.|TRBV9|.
CASSVVAEREETQYF
TGTGCCAGCAGCGTAGTAGCGGAGCGGGAAGAGACCCAGTACTTC
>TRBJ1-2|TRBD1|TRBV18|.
CASSPKQGPYGYTF
TGTGCCAGCTCACCTAAACAGGGGCCCTATGGCTACACCTTC
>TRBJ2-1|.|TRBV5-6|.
CASRGRESFEQFF
TGTGCCAGCAGAGGGCGGGAATCGTTTGAGCAGTTCTTC
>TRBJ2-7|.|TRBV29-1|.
CSVELARGYEQYF
TGCAGCGTTGAATTAGCTCGGGGCTACGAGCAGTACTTC
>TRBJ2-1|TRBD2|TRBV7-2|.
CASGWEGTSYNEQFF
TGTGCCAGCGGGTGGGAGGGAACCTCCTACAATGAGCAGTTCTTC
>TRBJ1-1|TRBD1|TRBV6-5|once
CASSRGQAFEAFF
TGTGCCAGCAGCCGGGGACAGGCATTTGAAGCTTTCTTT
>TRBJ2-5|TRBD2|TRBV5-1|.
CASSLNLGTSGQETQYF
TGCGCCAGCAGCTTGAACCTAGGGACTAGCGGACAAGAGACCCAGTACTTC
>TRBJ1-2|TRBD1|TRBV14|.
CASSQRGQDYGYTF
TGTGCCAGCAGCCAAAGGGGGCAGGACTATGGCTACACCTTC
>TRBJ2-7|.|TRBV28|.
CASREAGGNYEQYF
TGTGCCAGCAGAGAAGCAGGGGGGAACTACGAGCAGTACTTC
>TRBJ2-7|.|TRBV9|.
CASSVDGGYEQYF
TGTGCCAGCAGCGTAGACGGCGGATACGAGCAGTACTTC